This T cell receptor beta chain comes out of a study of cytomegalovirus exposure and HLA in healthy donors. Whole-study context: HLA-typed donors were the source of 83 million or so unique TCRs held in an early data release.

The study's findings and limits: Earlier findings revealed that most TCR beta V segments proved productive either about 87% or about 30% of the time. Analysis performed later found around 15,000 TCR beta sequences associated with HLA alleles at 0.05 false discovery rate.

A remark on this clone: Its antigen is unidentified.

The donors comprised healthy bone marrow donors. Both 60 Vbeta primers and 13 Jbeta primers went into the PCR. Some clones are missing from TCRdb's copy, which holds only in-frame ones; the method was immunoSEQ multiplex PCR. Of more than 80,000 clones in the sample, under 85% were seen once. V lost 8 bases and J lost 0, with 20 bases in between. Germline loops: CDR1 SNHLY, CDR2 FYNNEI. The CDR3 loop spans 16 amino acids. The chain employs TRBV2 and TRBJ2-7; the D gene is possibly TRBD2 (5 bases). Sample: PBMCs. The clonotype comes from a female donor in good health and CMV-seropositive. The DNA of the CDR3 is TGTGCCAGCCAAGACATAAGGAGGCAATCCTCCTACGAGCAGTACTTC. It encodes CASQDIRRQSSYEQYF. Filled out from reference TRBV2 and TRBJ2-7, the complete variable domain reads EPEVTQTPSHQVTQMGQEVILRCVPISNHLYFYWYRQILGQKVEFLVSFYNNEISEKSEIFDDQFSVERPDGSNFTLKIRSTKLEDSAMYFCASQDIRRQSSYEQYFGPGTRLTVT.